This TCR beta chain emerged from a study of response to subunit inactivated influenza vaccine. Study-level results: Researchers suggested that each seasonal influenza vaccination recruits few new T cells.

This clonotype was found a few times. No antigen is known for it. TCRdb fed the RT-PCR reads into MiXCR, producing one record per CDR3 protein. The profile shows approximately 520,000 distinct CDR3 sequences, 25% of them singletons. This sample comprised CD4+ T cells sorted from PBMCs, obtained around 5 days after vaccination. The TCR was taken from a man between 45 and 60 years old who received an inactivated influenza vaccine.

CDR3 region: CSASGDTDTQYF. The CDR3 nucleotides read TGCAGTGCTAGCGGGGATACAGATACGCAGTATTTT. The chain uses TRBV20-1 and TRBJ2-3; TRBD2 is a possible D gene (5 bases). CDR1 is DFQATT, CDR2 SNEGSKA, per germline (reference sequence). V lost 3 bases, J lost 3 bases, and 7 bases lay in between. CDR3 length: 12 amino acids.